A single sample is the source of the 14 T cell receptor beta chains below, sequenced in a study of cytomegalovirus exposure and HLA in healthy donors. The PCR was carried out with 60 Vbeta primers and 13 Jbeta primers. Only in-frame clones appear in the TCRdb table, and some are missing; sequencing was by immunoSEQ multiplex PCR. Of approximately 120,000 clones in the sample, less than 80% were seen once. Sample: PBMCs. These receptors were taken from a man aged 30 to 45 in good health and CMV-seronegative.

This chain links TRBV28 with TRBJ1-6; D unresolved. CDR1 and CDR2 (germline): MDHEN, SYDVKM. The V and J ends lost 6 bases and 6 bases respectively, with 15 bases between them. This CDR3 region has 15 residues. The chain's CDR3 is CASSPSGAANSPLHF. The CDR3 DNA follows: TGTGCCAGCAGCCCGAGTGGCGCGGCTAATTCACCCCTCCACTTT.

The chain joins TRBV5-1 to TRBJ2-7, with 7 positions matching TRBD1. This CDR3 spans 13 amino acids. In germline, CDR1 is SGHRS, CDR2 YFSETQ. V was clipped by 4 bases and J by 7 bases; unmatched bases: 8. This chain's CDR3 is CASSPLPTGEQYF. In DNA, the CDR3 is TGCGCCAGCAGCCCCCTTCCGACAGGGGAGCAGTACTTC.

CDR3 protein: CSVPGTGGNYGYTF. CDR3 DNA: TGCAGCGTCCCCGGGACAGGGGGGAACTATGGCTACACCTTC. The chain combines TRBV29-1 with TRBJ1-2, with 11 bases matching TRBD1. Germline V gene data show CDR1 as SQVTM and CDR2 as ANQGSEA. The length of the CDR3 is 14 residues. With 6 bases clipped from V and 2 bases from J, the junction kept 5 bases outside the gene matches.

The rearrangement uses TRBV9 and TRBJ1-2; D is perhaps TRBD1 (6 bases). The V end was cut by 3 bases, the J end by 3 bases, with 12 bases between. The V gene's germline CDR1 is SGDLS and CDR2 YYNGEE. The CDR3 is 14 residues long. CDR3 loop: CASSAQGTYYGYTF. The CDR3 DNA is TGTGCCAGCAGCGCCCAGGGGACATACTATGGCTACACCTTC. The full variable domain, its missing parts supplied by reference TRBV9 and TRBJ1-2, is DSGVTQTPKHLITATGQRVTLRCSPRSGDLSVYWYQQSLDQGLQFLIQYYNGEERAKGNILERFSAQQFPDLHSELNLSSLELGDSALYFCASSAQGTYYGYTFGSGTRLTVV.

The chain joins TRBV4-1 to TRBJ1-2; D may be TRBD1 (5 bases). The germline V gene encodes CDR1 MGHRA and CDR2 YSYEKL. Between the trimmed V and J ends, which lost 0 bases and 5 bases, there was a span of 13 bases. The CDR3 contains 15 residues. The chain's CDR3 is CASSQDPRQTYGYTF. CDR3 coding DNA: TGCGCCAGCAGCCAAGATCCGAGACAGACATATGGCTACACCTTC.

The chain carries TRBV10-3 and TRBJ1-2, with D possibly TRBD1 on 6 matching bases. The V end was cut by 6 bases, the J end by 4 bases, with 15 bases between. Looked up from germline, CDR1 is ENHRY and CDR2 is SYGVKD. This CDR3 is built from 14 residues. This CDR3 is CAIRAGADPYGYTF. CDR3 in DNA: TGTGCCATCAGGGCGGGGGCGGACCCCTATGGCTACACCTTC.

CDR3 protein: CAISELQGLNYGYTF. CDR3 in DNA: TGTGCCATCAGTGAGTTACAGGGGCTAAACTATGGCTACACCTTC. The V and J genes are TRBV10-3 and TRBJ1-2, with TRBD1 identical over 7 bases. CDR1 and CDR2 from the germline V gene are ENHRY and SYGVKD. This CDR3 has 15 residues. The V segment lost 1 base and the J segment 2 bases; nucleotides outside the gene matches: 4.

This rearrangement joins TRBV5-1 to TRBJ1-6; a weak D match, TRBD1 (5 bases). Per germline, CDR1 SGHRS and CDR2 YFSETQ. This CDR3 contains 15 residues. The V gene lost 0 bases and the J gene lost 6 bases, with 10 bases spanning the gap. In DNA form, the CDR3 reads TGCGCCAGCAGCTTGGATCCGGGACTTAATTCACCCCTCCACTTT. It encodes CASSLDPGLNSPLHF.

Concerning this clone: The identical CDR3 is also encoded by other nucleotide sequences in the sample. The chain joins TRBV5-1 to TRBJ1-5; tentative D call: TRBD1 (6 bases). The V end was cut by 4 bases, the J end by 4 bases, with 12 bases between. Per the germline V gene, CDR1 is SGHRS and CDR2 is YFSETQ. There are 14 residues in the CDR3. CDR3 coding DNA: TGCGCCAGCAGCCCGGGACAAGGGAATCAGCCCCAGCATTTT. It encodes CASSPGQGNQPQHF.

The V and J genes are TRBV4-3 and TRBJ1-4; the D is unclear. The CDR3 has 15 amino acids. The germline V and J ends were trimmed by 0 bases and 4 bases, with 9 bases remaining between them. Germline lookup yields CDR1 LGHNA and CDR2 YSLEER. The CDR3 spells CASSQDPTVNEKLFF. The DNA of the CDR3 is TGCGCCAGCAGCCAAGATCCAACAGTTAATGAAAAACTGTTTTTT.

This clone was detected only a few times. This chain links TRBV7-8 with TRBJ2-7; the D gene is possibly TRBD2 (7 bases). V lost 0 bases to trimming and J lost 0 bases, with 12 bases between them. Germline loops: CDR1 SGHVS, CDR2 FQNEAQ. CDR3 size: 16 residues. CDR3 residues: CASSLAGGVLSYEQYF. The CDR3 DNA reads as TGTGCCAGCAGCTTAGCAGGGGGGGTTCTCTCCTACGAGCAGTACTTC.

This chain uses TRBV7-9 with TRBJ2-2, with a weak D call TRBD2 (6 bases). The CDR3 loop spans 14 amino acids. V lost 5 bases and J lost 6, with 13 bases in between. The germline gives CDR1 SEHNR, CDR2 FQNEAQ (reference sequence). CDR3 nucleotides: TGTGCCAGCAGCGCGGCCGGGACTCCCGGGGAGCTGTTTTTT. Protein product: CASSAAGTPGELFF.

The chain combines TRBV28 with TRBJ2-2; TRBD2 matches at 7 bases. V was pared by 1 base and J by 7 bases, with 9 bases of the junction left unmatched. This CDR3 has 16 amino acids. The germline V gene encodes CDR1 MDHEN and CDR2 SYDVKM. The CDR3 reads CASSLFTGGRSGELFF. CDR3 DNA sequence: TGTGCCAGCAGTTTATTTACGGGGGGACGGAGCGGGGAGCTGTTTTTT.

This clone was picked up a small number of times. The V call is TRBV6-1, the J call TRBJ2-3; 11 bases are shared with TRBD2. From germline, CDR1 is MNHNS and CDR2 SASEGT. The V and J ends lost 5 bases and 4 bases, in that order; junction bases with no gene match: 5. The CDR3 sequence is 15 residues long. The CDR3 protein is CASSSGTSGSDTQYF. Written as DNA, the CDR3 is TGTGCCAGCAGTTCCGGGACTAGCGGATCAGATACGCAGTATTTT.